A single TCR beta chain is shown here with its context. Antigen specificity is unknown. This sample is part of a study of T cell responses to AZD1222 COVID-19 vaccine. Regarding the study as a whole: Donors were mostly white British, more females; clonal diversity possibly underestimated.

The assay was immunoSEQ multiplex PCR, and TCRdb's table has in-frame clones only and misses some. The table has 150,000 to 200,000 clones, almost 90% seen once; the top ten hold around 8%. The CDR3 loop spans 13 amino acids. V dropped 4 bases and J dropped 0 bases, with 4 bases sitting between them. CDR1 and CDR2 (germline): MDHEN, SYDVKM. This rearrangement joins TRBV28 to TRBJ1-3; no definite D call. The sequence was obtained from an adult in good health. This sample comprised peripheral blood, obtained on day 0 of AZD1222 vaccination. CDR3 residues: CASSSYSGNTIYF. The CDR3, as DNA: TGTGCCAGCAGTTCCTACTCTGGAAACACCATATATTTT. Full variable domain (remainder filled in from reference TRBV28 and TRBJ1-3): DVKVTQSSRYLVKRTGEKVFLECVQDMDHENMFWYRQDPGLGLRLIYFSYDVKMKEKGDIPEGYSVSREKKERFSLILESASTNQTSMYLCASSSYSGNTIYFGEGSWLTVV.